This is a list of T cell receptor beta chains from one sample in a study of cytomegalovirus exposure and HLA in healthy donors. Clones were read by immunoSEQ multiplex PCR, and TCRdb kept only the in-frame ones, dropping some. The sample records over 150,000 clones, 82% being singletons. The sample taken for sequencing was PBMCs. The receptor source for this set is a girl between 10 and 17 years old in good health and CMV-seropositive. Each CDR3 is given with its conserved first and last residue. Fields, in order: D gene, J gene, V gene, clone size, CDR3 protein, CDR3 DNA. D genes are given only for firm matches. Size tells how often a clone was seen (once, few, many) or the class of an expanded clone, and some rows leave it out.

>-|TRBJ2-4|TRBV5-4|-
CASSSPVAKNIQYF
TGTGCCAGCAGCTCTCCTGTGGCCAAAAACATTCAGTACTTC
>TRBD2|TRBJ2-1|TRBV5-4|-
CASSRGTSGTYNEQFF
TGTGCCAGCAGCAGGGGGACTAGCGGGACCTACAATGAGCAGTTCTTC
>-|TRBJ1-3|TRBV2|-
CATCLDAGPGNTIYF
TGTGCCACCTGTCTTGACGCAGGGCCTGGAAACACCATATATTTT
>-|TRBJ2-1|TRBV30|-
CAWIAKYRVGYNEQFF
TGTGCCTGGATCGCCAAATACAGGGTTGGGTACAATGAGCAGTTCTTC
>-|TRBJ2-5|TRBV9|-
CASSSGGQGETQYF
TGTGCCAGCAGCTCCGGGGGGCAGGGAGAGACCCAGTACTTC
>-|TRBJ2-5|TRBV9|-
CASSRGSQETQYF
TGTGCCAGCAGCCGCGGCAGCCAAGAGACCCAGTACTTC
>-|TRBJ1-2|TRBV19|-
CASSRRTSAYGYTF
TGTGCCAGTAGCCGGCGGACAAGTGCCTATGGCTACACCTTC
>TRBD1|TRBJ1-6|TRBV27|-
CASSLLWTGSSNSPLHF
TGTGCCAGCAGTCTATTGTGGACAGGATCGAGTAATTCACCCCTCCACTTT
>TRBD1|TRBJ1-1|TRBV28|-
CASSPPPGQGISEAFF
TGTGCCAGCAGTCCACCCCCGGGACAGGGGATCTCTGAAGCTTTCTTT
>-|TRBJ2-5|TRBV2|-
CASTVVTNQETQYF
TGTGCCAGCACGGTCGTTACGAACCAAGAGACCCAGTACTTC
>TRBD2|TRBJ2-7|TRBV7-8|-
CASSLGRLALEQYF
TGTGCCAGCAGCCTAGGGCGACTAGCCCTCGAGCAGTACTTC
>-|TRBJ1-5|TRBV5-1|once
CASSLGQGSNQPQHF
TGCGCCAGCAGCTTAGGGCAGGGGAGCAATCAGCCCCAGCATTTT
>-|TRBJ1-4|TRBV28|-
CASSFIGGIGEKLFF
TGTGCCAGCAGTTTCATCGGCGGCATTGGAGAAAAACTGTTTTTT
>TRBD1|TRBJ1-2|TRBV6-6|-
CASSYRTTGTRGGYTF
TGTGCCAGCAGTTACCGTACGACAGGGACGAGAGGTGGCTACACCTTC
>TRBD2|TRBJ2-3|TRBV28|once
CASSIAGDAGGDTQYF
TGTGCCAGCAGCATAGCGGGTGACGCGGGGGGGGATACGCAGTATTTT